The source of this T cell receptor (beta chain) is a study of PD-1 blockade in mismatch repair-deficient tumors. The data were produced by immunoSEQ multiplex PCR, yet TCRdb's version contains in-frame clones alone and is incomplete. The repertoire holds about 79,000 clones, with more than 80% as singletons. CDR3 length: 13 amino acids. The V end was cut by 3 bases, the J end by 1 base, with 6 bases between. Germline-derived CDR1 and CDR2 are SGDLS and YYNGEE. The input for sequencing was peripheral blood, taken 44 weeks after starting pembrolizumab. The TCR comes from an adult with mismatch repair-deficient cancer. This rearrangement joins TRBV9 to TRBJ2-3; D is uncertain. The CDR3 sequence is CASSGTGTDTQYF. The CDR3 DNA sequence: TGTGCCAGCAGCGGCACAGGCACAGATACGCAGTATTTT.